The rows below give T cell receptor beta chains drawn from one sample of a study of control samples from healthy donors and cancer patients. Sequenced by immunoSEQ multiplex PCR; TCRdb stores in-frame clones only, minus some. The table shows tens of thousands of clones, with roughly 82% occurring only once. The sequencing sample was made of PBMCs. These receptors all stem from a man in his 60s with head and neck cancer. Each CDR3 is given with its conserved first and last residue. D genes are given only for firm matches. The size field is filled for only some rows; it gives once, few, many or a size class.

>once|TRBD1|TRBV19|TRBJ1-5
TGTGCCAGCACCTCCTCCCCGACAGGGGGTCTTCAGCCCCAGCATTTT
CASTSSPTGGLQPQHF
>once|TRBD1|TRBV27|TRBJ2-1
TGTGCCAGCAGTTCGCCACCTCCGGGACAGGGTAGTTCTACGGGCGACAATGAGCAGTTCTTC
CASSSPPPGQGSSTGDNEQFF
>NA|TRBD2|TRBV5-8|TRBJ2-7
TGTGCCAGCAGCTTGGGGAGCGGGAATCCCTACGAGCAGTACTTC
CASSLGSGNPYEQYF
>NA|NA|TRBV29-1|TRBJ1-2
TGCAGCGCTCAGAAGGAGTTCTATGGCTACACCTTC
CSAQKEFYGYTF
>NA|NA|TRBV7-9|TRBJ1-2
TGTGCCAGCAGCCCCCCCGGCCGTGGCTACACCTTC
CASSPPGRGYTF
>NA|NA|TRBV19|TRBJ1-4
TGTGCCAGTAGCGAGACCGCAACTAATGAAAAACTGTTTTTT
CASSETATNEKLFF
>NA|TRBD2|TRBV11-3|TRBJ2-1
TGTGCCAGCAGCTCCTTAGCGGGGGCGATCCAGTTCTTC
CASSSLAGAIQFF
>NA|TRBD1|TRBV2|TRBJ2-2
TGTGCCAGCGTCAAAGGACAGGGACTCACCGGGGAGCTGTTTTTT
CASVKGQGLTGELFF
>NA|NA|TRBV19|TRBJ1-5
TGTGCCAGTAGTAATGGGGCCGGCAATCAGCCCCAGCATTTT
CASSNGAGNQPQHF
>NA|NA|TRBV27|TRBJ2-7
TGTGCCAGCAGTCCCCGACAGAGAACCTACGAGCAGTACTTC
CASSPRQRTYEQYF
>NA|NA|TRBV28|TRBJ2-7
TGTGCCAGCAGTTCCGGCCCCAACCGTCTAGATTACGAGCAGTACTTC
CASSSGPNRLDYEQYF
>NA|TRBD1|TRBV5-8|TRBJ2-2
TGTGCCAGCAGCTACTGGACAGGGGCTCACACCGGGGAGCTGTTTTTT
CASSYWTGAHTGELFF
>NA|TRBD1|TRBV4-1|TRBJ1-1
TGCGCCAGCAGCCAGACCGGGACAGGGCTCACTGAAGCTTTCTTT
CASSQTGTGLTEAFF
>NA|NA|TRBV7-2|TRBJ2-2
TGTGCCAGCCCTTCTAGATTCCGTACCGGGGAGCTGTTTTTT
CASPSRFRTGELFF
>NA|TRBD2|TRBV9|TRBJ2-2
TGTGCCAGCAGCATATCCTGGCGGGAGAGGACCGGGGAGCTGTTTTTT
CASSISWRERTGELFF
>once|TRBD1|TRBV10-2|TRBJ1-2
TGCGCCAGCAGTGACCCGTTGGGGACAGGGGGCCGGGTTTGGGGCTACACCTTC
CASSDPLGTGGRVWGYTF
>NA|NA|TRBV5-5|TRBJ2-1
TGTGCCAGCAGCCGCCGGGACTCCCTAAACAATGAGCAGTTCTTC
CASSRRDSLNNEQFF
>NA|NA|TRBV6-5|TRBJ2-6
TGTGCCAGCAGGGAGTCTGGGGCCAACGTCCTGACTTTC
CASRESGANVLTF
>NA|NA|TRBV2|TRBJ2-1
TGTGCCAGCAGTGTAGTGGAGGGCGCACGGAATGAGCAGTTCTTC
CASSVVEGARNEQFF
>NA|NA|TRBV12-5|TRBJ1-5
TGTGCTAGTGGTAAAAACTCCAGGGCCAGGAATCAGCCCCAGCATTTT
CASGKNSRARNQPQHF
>NA|NA|TRBV27|TRBJ2-7
TGTGCCAGCAGTTTACAGGACTCCTACGAGCAGTACTTC
CASSLQDSYEQYF
>NA|TRBD2|TRBV7-6|TRBJ2-3
TGTGCCAGCAGCCCAACGCCTAGCGGGAGGGCAGATACGCAGTATTTT
CASSPTPSGRADTQYF
>NA|NA|TRBV2|TRBJ2-7
TGTGCCAGCATATGGTACAGGAATTCCTACGAGCAGTACTTC
CASIWYRNSYEQYF
>NA|TRBD1|TRBV7-9|TRBJ2-7
TGTGCCAGCACCACAGGGGGCATCTCCTACGAGCAGTACTTC
CASTTGGISYEQYF
>NA|NA|TRBV28|TRBJ2-7
TGTGCCAGCAGTCCGTCCGGGACTTCCACTTACGAGCAGTACTTC
CASSPSGTSTYEQYF
>NA|NA|TRBV6-1|TRBJ2-5
TGTGCCAGCGGGGGGACAAGCGAGACCCAGTACTTC
CASGGTSETQYF
>once|NA|TRBV6-5|TRBJ1-4
TGTGCCAGCAGCGATACAGGTGCCTTTAATGAAAAACTGTTTTTT
CASSDTGAFNEKLFF
>NA|NA|TRBV5-1|TRBJ2-3
TGCGCCAGCAGCTCATGGGGCGCAAATACGCAGTATTTT
CASSSWGANTQYF
>NA|NA|TRBV12-3/TRBV12-4|TRBJ2-7
TGTGCCAGCAGCCCGAGTCGCGAGCAGTACTTC
CASSPSREQYF
>NA|TRBD1|TRBV5-1|TRBJ2-5
TGCGCCAGCAGCTTGATGGGACAGGGGTTAGAGACCCAGTACTTC
CASSLMGQGLETQYF
>NA|NA|TRBV5-1|TRBJ2-1
TGCGCCAGCAGCTTAGCTCCTTCCAGTGAGCAGTTCTTC
CASSLAPSSEQFF
>NA|NA|TRBV9|TRBJ1-1
TGTGCCAGCAGCGTAGGATCGGGGAGCACTGAAGCTTTCTTT
CASSVGSGSTEAFF
>NA|NA|TRBV6-5|TRBJ2-3
TGTGCCAGCAGGGTTGTCGGCACAGATACGCAGTATTTT
CASRVVGTDTQYF
>NA|NA|TRBV5-1|TRBJ2-2
TGCGCCAGCACCCGGAGGGCGGGCACCGGGGAGCTGTTTTTT
CASTRRAGTGELFF
>NA|NA|TRBV19|TRBJ1-5
TGTGCCAGTAGTAGACAGGTTTATAGCAATCAGCCCCAGCATTTT
CASSRQVYSNQPQHF
>once|NA|TRBV5-1|TRBJ1-3
TGCGCCAGCAGCTTGGGGGCTTCTGGAAACACCATATATTTT
CASSLGASGNTIYF